The clone carrying this T cell receptor beta chain was detected many times. This sample was included in a study of CD8+CD57+ T cells in acquired aplastic anemia. The wider study: 3.2 ug was the average amount of DNA from sorted CD4+ and CD8+ cells.

According to the study, genomic DNA was the template for TCR beta VDJ and CDR3 profiling. TCRdb used MiXCR to reprocess the reads, holding one entry per CDR3 protein. The table includes 180,000 or so distinct CDR3 sequences, roughly 48% detected once. The germline V gene has CDR1 DFQATT and CDR2 SNEGSKA (reference sequence). This CDR3 region has 14 residues. V gave up 0 bases and J gave up 5 bases, with 10 bases separating them. All sequencing subjects had displayed CD8+CD57+ cell expansion on flow cytometry. The sequence derives from a human donor with aplastic anemia. The rearrangement links TRBV20-1 to TRBJ2-2; maybe TRBD2 (6 bases). Sequencing was performed on sorted CD4+, CD8+, or CD8+CD57+ T cells (not recorded which) from PBMCs. The CDR3 loop reads CSARDRGITGELFF. The CDR3 DNA sequence: TGCAGTGCTAGAGATCGGGGGATAACCGGGGAGCTGTTTTTT.